This is a list of T cell receptor beta chains from one sample in a study of blood T cell repertoires in COVID-19. Measured with immunoSEQ multiplex PCR; TCRdb has only the in-frame clones, and not every one. Of hundreds of thousands of clones listed, approximately 80% were seen once; the top ten hold roughly 5.3%. The sample taken for sequencing was PBMCs or T cells enriched from blood (not recorded which). Every receptor here comes from a man in his forties who had been exposed to COVID-19. Both conserved end residues are trimmed from each CDR3. D genes are given only for firm matches.

cdr3_aa j_call v_call d_call
ASTPSETSTDTQY TRBJ2-3 TRBV5-1 .
ASSVATAGVGADTQY TRBJ2-3 TRBV9 TRBD2
ASSPVGAPNPGETQY TRBJ2-5 TRBV7-3 .
ASSRQLGHEQY TRBJ2-7 TRBV28 .
ASSLGTRGQAEAF TRBJ1-1 TRBV11-2 TRBD1
ASSFGQYEQY TRBJ2-7 TRBV19 .
ASSFGLAGAKETQY TRBJ2-5 TRBV11-3 TRBD2
AIRLAGGSDEQF TRBJ2-1 TRBV10-3 TRBD2
AWSTGGGYT TRBJ1-2 TRBV30 .
ASSPGGALVSYEQY TRBJ2-7 TRBV7-9 .
ATSVRSNEQF TRBJ2-1 TRBV24-1 .
ASSVEDSVYGYT TRBJ1-2 TRBV9 .
ASSLKGYGYT TRBJ1-2 TRBV27 .
AWSVSVNQPQH TRBJ1-5 TRBV30 .
ASSQASVDTIY TRBJ1-3 TRBV3-1/TRBV3-2 .
ATRDSGLPDVQGDTQY TRBJ2-3 TRBV5-1 TRBD1
ATKMGAGNQPQH TRBJ1-5 TRBV10-3 .
ASSLIPGQGDTEAF TRBJ1-1 TRBV11-2 TRBD1
ASSVGLAGDNIQY TRBJ2-4 TRBV9 TRBD2
ASSRTGGLDEQY TRBJ2-7 TRBV6-5 TRBD1
ASSLMDTPNTGELF TRBJ2-2 TRBV5-5 .
ASRHRDENEKLF TRBJ1-4 TRBV27 .